The subject of this entry is one T cell receptor beta chain. These data are taken from a study of OX40 agonist ivuxolimab in advanced cancers. Germline values: CDR1 SGHRS, CDR2 YFSETQ. The CDR3 runs 16 residues. The V and J ends lost 4 bases and 1 base, in that order; junction bases with no gene match: 7. Only in-frame clones appear in the TCRdb table, and some are missing; sequencing was by immunoSEQ multiplex PCR. Here the sample spans tens of thousands of clones, 75% to 85% being singletons. The chain couples TRBV5-1 to TRBJ2-1; 8 bases are shared with TRBD1. The TCR comes from an adult with an advanced solid tumor such as melanoma, head and neck, liver or kidney cancer. The starting material was CD4+ or CD8+ T cells sorted from blood, obtained in a trial of the OX40 agonist ivuxolimab. The CDR3 here is CASSAQGAGSYNEQFF. CDR3 nucleotide sequence: TGCGCCAGCAGCGCCCAGGGGGCAGGGTCCTACAATGAGCAGTTCTTC. Full variable domain (missing parts from reference TRBV5-1 and TRBJ2-1): KAGVTQTPRYLIKTRGQQVTLSCSPISGHRSVSWYQQTPGQGLQFLFEYFSETQRNKGNFPGRFSGRQFSNSRSEMNVSTLELGDSALYLCASSAQGAGSYNEQFFGPGTRLTVL.